This T cell receptor beta chain comes out of a study of cytotoxic CD8 clonotypes in ibrutinib-treated CLL. Study-level results: Clonality correlated strongly with circulating CD8+ T cells and exceeded age-matched healthy donors at baseline.

Sequenced by immunoSEQ multiplex PCR; TCRdb stores in-frame clones only, minus some. The repertoire has roughly 130,000 clones, more than 85% of them found once; the top ten carry less than 14%. This clone was picked up one time. No antigen is known for it. The sample was PBMCs, taken after 12 months of ibrutinib treatment. The clonotype originates from a human donor with chronic lymphocytic leukemia.

The CDR3 region is CASSLEGHTDTQYF. CDR3 DNA sequence: TGTGCCAGCAGCTTAGAAGGGCATACAGATACGCAGTATTTT. The chain links TRBV7-3 to TRBJ2-3, with D uncertain. Looked up from germline, CDR1 is SGHTA and CDR2 is FQGTGA. This CDR3 region has 14 residues. Between the trimmed V and J ends, which lost 2 bases and 3 bases, there was a span of 9 bases.